This T cell receptor beta chain emerged from a study of T cell repertoires in cytomegalovirus infection (dated by TCRdb to between 2017 and 2020). About the investigation overall: Donor HLA type was relevant to the analysis, because carriage of CMV infection together with the matching HLA type was indicated by public TCR beta signatures.

In this sample, this clonotype turned up a few times. Its recognized antigen is unknown. Nothing much larger sits one base from this clone, and base qualities are not available. The CDR1 and CDR2 encoded by the germline V gene (reference sequence) are DFQATT and SNEGSKA. V is pared back by 6 bases and J by 4 bases, with 18 bases lying between the germline termini. The cysteine opens and the phenylalanine closes a CDR3 of 14 amino acids. Only the CDR3 DNA stays, 42 bases, in frame from base 1. The instrument was an Illumina HiSeq 1500. TCRdb trimmed public reads at Q25 via fastp, called clones via MiXCR and kept in-frame beta chains. All rows with the same CDR3 protein become a single entry with the most common DNA and genes. The sample table shows around 450,000 distinct CDR3 sequences, and roughly 12% are seen once. The ten largest account for roughly 10% of the sample. On the study overall, not on this receptor specifically: The ex vivo response was dominated by HLA-C-restricted CMV-specific TCR beta clonotypes, and the single most frequent clonotype in two of eight donors was supplied by these HLA-C-restricted clonotypes. Carriers of CMV infection plus the relevant HLA type were discriminated by the cumulative frequency of public TCR beta family members in the study cohort and in an independent approximately 360-donor cohort.

Source material: PBMCs. The source is a human donor in good health (CMV status not recorded). Some clones in this sample may be carry-over from other donors' samples. The chain employs TRBV20-1 and TRBJ1-1; the D gene cannot be named for sure. The nucleotides read TGCAGTGCCTCGCGGGCGAGGGAGGGCACTGAAGCTTTCTTT. Its amino acids are CSASRAREGTEAFF.